Reported below is one T cell receptor beta chain. These data are taken from a study of T cell changes during pregnancy in multiple sclerosis. Sequencing was performed with immunoSEQ multiplex PCR; in TCRdb, only in-frame clones are kept and a portion is missing. The table includes approximately 32,000 clones, approximately 92% detected once. The TCR sequence derives from a female donor with multiple sclerosis, enrolled in a pregnancy study. The source was CD8+ T cells from peripheral blood mononuclear cells, collected in the second trimester of pregnancy.

The CDR3 nucleotides read TGTGCCAGCAGTCATGGAGGAGGGGACGAGCAGTACTTC. It codes for CASSHGGGDEQYF. This sequence joins TRBV25-1 and TRBJ2-7, with D possibly matching TRBD2 (6 bases). The CDR3 is 13 residues long. CDR1 MGHDK and CDR2 SYGVNS come from the germline V gene. Trimming removed 5 bases from V and 5 bases from J, with 13 bases in between.